A selection of T cell receptor beta chains follows, all from one sample in a study of cytomegalovirus exposure and HLA in healthy donors. Profiled with immunoSEQ multiplex PCR; TCRdb holds only in-frame clones, not every one. The sample contains a few hundred thousand clones, 60% to 80% of which appear only once. The sample was PBMCs. These receptors all stem from a man younger than 35 in good health and CMV-seronegative. Both conserved end residues are part of each CDR3. D genes are given only for firm matches. The listing skips clone size in some rows; elsewhere it reads once, few, many or a size class.

J: TRBJ2-5
length: 14
D: -
V: TRBV28
size: -
CDR3: CASIAGQGRETQYF
DNA: TGTGCCAGCATAGCGGGACAGGGTAGAGAGACCCAGTACTTC

J: TRBJ2-2
length: 15
D: -
V: TRBV5-6
size: once
CDR3: CASSSDRKNTGELFF
DNA: TGTGCCAGCAGCTCAGACAGGAAGAACACCGGGGAGCTGTTTTTT

J: TRBJ1-6
length: 18
D: TRBD1
V: TRBV7-8
size: -
CDR3: CASSLVGGQGAFNSPLHF
DNA: TGTGCCAGCAGCTTAGTAGGGGGACAGGGGGCATTTAATTCACCCCTCCACTTT

J: TRBJ2-7
length: 15
D: -
V: TRBV19
size: once
CDR3: CASSIEEGSSYEQYF
DNA: TGTGCCAGTAGTATAGAGGAGGGAAGCTCCTACGAGCAGTACTTC

J: TRBJ1-1
length: 13
D: -
V: TRBV15
size: -
CDR3: CATSRDRESEAFF
DNA: TGTGCCACCAGCAGAGATAGAGAGAGTGAAGCTTTCTTT

J: TRBJ1-1
length: 17
D: TRBD1
V: TRBV28
size: -
CDR3: CASSQYIQQGTNTEAFF
DNA: TGTGCCAGCAGCCAATATATCCAACAGGGGACGAACACTGAAGCTTTCTTT

J: TRBJ1-1
length: 12
D: -
V: TRBV5-1
size: once
CDR3: CASRISGAEAFF
DNA: TGCGCCAGCAGAATATCAGGGGCCGAAGCCTTCTTT

J: TRBJ2-1
length: 16
D: TRBD2
V: TRBV14
size: -
CDR3: CASSQIAGGPGDEQFF
DNA: TGTGCCAGCAGCCAAATAGCGGGAGGGCCTGGGGATGAGCAGTTCTTC

J: TRBJ2-4
length: 15
D: -
V: TRBV18
size: -
CDR3: CASSPLSLARNIQYF
DNA: TGTGCCAGCTCACCACTTTCATTAGCCAGAAACATTCAGTACTTC

J: TRBJ2-3
length: 16
D: TRBD2
V: TRBV30
size: -
CDR3: CAWSVGGRGRADTQYF
DNA: TGTGCCTGGAGTGTTGGGGGGAGGGGCCGGGCAGATACGCAGTATTTT

J: TRBJ1-1
length: 13
D: TRBD1
V: TRBV28
size: once
CDR3: CASSSLGTAEAFF
DNA: TGTGCCAGCAGTTCCCTCGGGACAGCGGAAGCTTTCTTT

J: TRBJ1-6
length: 14
D: TRBD1
V: TRBV6-5
size: -
CDR3: CASSTGTGSSPLHF
DNA: TGTGCCAGCAGCACCGGGACAGGGTCATCACCCCTCCACTTT

J: TRBJ2-5
length: 14
D: TRBD1
V: TRBV7-2
size: -
CDR3: CASSSMGTEETQYF
DNA: TGTGCCAGCAGCTCGATGGGGACAGAAGAGACCCAGTACTTC

J: TRBJ2-3
length: 15
D: TRBD2
V: TRBV27
size: -
CDR3: CASQKASGYTDTQYF
DNA: TGTGCCAGCCAGAAGGCTAGCGGATACACAGATACGCAGTATTTT

J: TRBJ2-5
length: 15
D: TRBD2
V: TRBV6-5
size: -
CDR3: CASRPSGGALETQYF
DNA: TGTGCCAGCAGGCCTAGCGGGGGGGCCTTGGAGACCCAGTACTTC

J: TRBJ1-2
length: 14
D: TRBD1
V: TRBV19
size: -
CDR3: CASSPQGAGYGYTF
DNA: TGTGCCAGTAGTCCTCAGGGGGCTGGCTATGGCTACACCTTC

J: TRBJ2-7
length: 15
D: TRBD1
V: TRBV11-3
size: -
CDR3: CASSLGWDSSYEQYF
DNA: TGTGCCAGCAGCTTAGGGTGGGACAGCTCCTACGAGCAGTACTTC

J: TRBJ2-7
length: 15
D: TRBD2
V: TRBV7-9
size: -
CDR3: CASSLAAGGLYEQYF
DNA: TGTGCCAGCAGCTTAGCGGCGGGAGGACTCTACGAGCAGTACTTC

J: TRBJ2-7
length: 12
D: -
V: TRBV7-2
size: -
CDR3: CASSLASNEQYF
DNA: TGTGCCAGCAGCTTAGCTAGCAACGAGCAGTACTTC

J: TRBJ2-1
length: 15
D: -
V: TRBV5-4
size: -
CDR3: CASSLDRHSYNEQFF
DNA: TGTGCCAGCAGCTTGGACAGGCACTCCTACAATGAGCAGTTCTTC

J: TRBJ2-7
length: 19
D: TRBD1
V: TRBV27
size: -
CDR3: CASSLSIPGQGGSSYEQYF
DNA: TGCGCCAGCAGTTTATCGATACCGGGACAGGGGGGGAGCTCCTACGAGCAGTACTTC

J: TRBJ1-3
length: 17
D: -
V: TRBV4-1
size: -
CDR3: CASSQEGVTLITDTIYF
DNA: TGCGCCAGCAGCCAAGAAGGAGTGACCCTCATAACTGACACCATATATTTT

J: TRBJ1-2
length: 18
D: -
V: TRBV4-3
size: -
CDR3: CASSQDLGRSELAYGYTF
DNA: TGCGCCAGCAGCCAAGATTTGGGGCGATCGGAATTGGCCTATGGCTACACCTTC

J: TRBJ2-3
length: 15
D: -
V: TRBV2
size: -
CDR3: CASSEAGLLTDTQYF
DNA: TGTGCCAGCAGTGAGGCGGGATTACTCACAGATACGCAGTATTTT

J: TRBJ2-2
length: 17
D: TRBD1
V: TRBV7-2
size: few
CDR3: CASSLDTRTGNTGELFF
DNA: TGTGCCAGCAGCTTAGACACCCGGACAGGGAACACCGGGGAGCTGTTTTTT

J: TRBJ1-6
length: 15
D: TRBD1
V: TRBV6-5
size: once
CDR3: CASTPRTGTGSPLHF
DNA: TGTGCCAGCACCCCAAGGACAGGAACGGGTTCACCCCTCCACTTT

J: TRBJ2-5
length: 15
D: TRBD1
V: TRBV9
size: -
CDR3: CASSPHDRDGETQYF
DNA: TGTGCCAGCAGCCCCCATGACAGGGACGGGGAGACCCAGTACTTC

J: TRBJ2-3
length: 12
D: TRBD1
V: TRBV6-1
size: few
CDR3: CASPGGADTQYF
DNA: TGTGCCAGTCCAGGGGGCGCAGATACGCAGTATTTT

J: TRBJ2-1
length: 12
D: -
V: TRBV4-2
size: -
CDR3: CASSQVGREQFF
DNA: TGTGCCAGCAGCCAAGTAGGGAGGGAGCAGTTCTTC

J: TRBJ2-2
length: 16
D: -
V: TRBV18
size: -
CDR3: CASSPQVGGITGELFF
DNA: TGTGCCAGCTCACCACAAGTCGGCGGAATCACCGGGGAGCTGTTTTTT

J: TRBJ1-2
length: 17
D: TRBD1
V: TRBV10-3
size: once
CDR3: CAISESTRQGGNYGYTF
DNA: TGTGCCATCAGTGAGTCAACAAGACAGGGAGGCAACTATGGCTACACCTTC

J: TRBJ1-4
length: 12
D: -
V: TRBV29-1
size: once
CDR3: CSVEGGGEKLFF
DNA: TGCAGCGTTGAAGGAGGGGGAGAAAAACTGTTTTTT

J: TRBJ2-4
length: 16
D: -
V: TRBV19
size: -
CDR3: CASSTSGSVAKNIQYF
DNA: TGTGCCAGTAGTACCTCAGGGTCGGTGGCCAAAAACATTCAGTACTTC

J: TRBJ2-1
length: 16
D: TRBD2
V: TRBV2
size: -
CDR3: CAGEDARTSGSNEQFF
DNA: TGTGCCGGCGAAGATGCCAGGACTAGCGGGAGTAATGAGCAGTTCTTC

J: TRBJ1-5
length: 13
D: TRBD1
V: TRBV30
size: -
CDR3: CAWSRQGDQPQHF
DNA: TGTGCCTGGAGTCGGCAGGGGGATCAGCCCCAGCATTTT

J: TRBJ2-2
length: 15
D: -
V: TRBV9
size: once
CDR3: CASSPGGSNTGELFF
DNA: TGTGCCAGCAGCCCCGGCGGCTCGAACACCGGGGAGCTGTTTTTT